This T cell receptor beta chain came from a study of blood T cell repertoires in COVID-19. Study-level information: Samples came from the United States, Italy and Spain, spanning acute and convalescent COVID-19. From T cells, B-cell-depleted T cells, or PBMCs came the material, which was cDNA or gDNA.

In the original processing: Estimation of nucleated cell counts was performed using reference gene primer amplification. Sequencing used immunoSEQ multiplex PCR; TCRdb keeps in-frame clones, though not all of them. V and J calls and clone size follow that table, whereas D and trimming were derived from the DNA. The profile shows about 200,000 clones, almost 85% of them singletons. The CDR3 is made up of 13 amino acids. V was pared by 2 bases and J by 4 bases, with 4 bases of the junction left unmatched. Per the germline V gene, CDR1 is SQVTM and CDR2 is ANQGSEA. V is TRBV29-1 and J is TRBJ2-5; the match to TRBD1 covers 7 bases. The sequence was collected from a woman between 50 and 59 years old with active or convalescent COVID-19. The source material was peripheral blood. CDR3 DNA sequence: TGCAGCGTTGAATCTGGGACAGTAGAGACCCAGTACTTC. It yields the protein CSVESGTVETQYF.